This T cell receptor (beta chain) was sequenced in a study of T cell clonotyping in hematopoietic cell transplantation. The V end lost 0 bases, the J end lost 0 bases, and 5 bases lay between the germline ends. The CDR3 is 14 amino acids. Per germline, CDR1 SGHRS and CDR2 YFSETQ. The data were produced by immunoSEQ multiplex PCR, yet TCRdb's version contains in-frame clones alone and is incomplete. The data show 40,000 to 55,000 clones, around 94% seen once. Sequences were obtained from peripheral blood mononuclear cells. The chain is built from TRBV5-1 and TRBJ2-3, with D possibly matching TRBD2 (5 bases). This TCR was recovered from a woman aged 50 to 60 in good health. Some clones in this sample may be carry-over from other donors' samples. The CDR3 sequence: CASSLGGSTDTQYF. The CDR3 DNA is TGCGCCAGCAGCTTGGGCGGGAGCACAGATACGCAGTATTTT.